This T cell receptor (beta chain) originates from a study of blood T cell repertoires in COVID-19 (TCRdb year 2020). In the study overall: The collaborator samples originated in the United States, Italy and Spain and spanned the acute and convalescent phases of COVID-19. A de-identified subject ID, COVID-19 status, age in years and sex were almost always included in the sample metadata. Where available, HLA class I and class II types were taken from metadata supplied by the sample provider and were not determined by assay-based typing. The repertoires were released in a freely available public database meant as a resource for research on the immune response to SARS-CoV-2. Samples came from the ongoing ImmuneRACE study (first 160 participants) plus 1,254 subjects from 6 global collaborators. The dataset comprised deeply sampled blood TCRbeta repertoires from subjects exposed to, actively infected with, or recovered from COVID-19. The material from the prospective study consisted of cDNA or gDNA derived from T cells, B-cell-depleted T cells, or PBMCs. Overall study results and their limits: Clinical and demographic metadata were provided uncurated, with the amount varying by source and participant.

The sample holds one count of this clone. The clone's antigen remains unknown. The sample holds no much larger clone one base away, and base qualities are not on file. Collaborating institutions collected whole blood in K2EDTA tubes following their own protocols. For TCRbeta analysis, collaborators shipped samples as frozen whole blood, isolated PBMCs, or DNA extracted from either of those sample types. TCRbeta CDR3 regions were amplified from genomic DNA by means of the immunoSEQ Assay, a bias-controlled multiplex PCR. On the study's bioinformatics: The number of nucleated cells in each sample was estimated from the amplification of reference gene primers within the assay. Sequence reads were collapsed and filtered to measure the absolute abundance of every unique TCRbeta CDR3 rearrangement. Productive Simpson clonality was computed per sample as the square root of Simpson's diversity index over productive rearrangements. In TCRdb, the immuneACCESS table is reduced to in-frame sequences with V and J assigned. These tables do not hold every clone; where another copy was compared, an unresolved V gene accounts for under half, and the others remain unexplained. That table supplies the V and J calls and clone size; D and trimming were determined from the DNA. The table for this sample lists around 100,000 clones; approximately 88% of them were counted only once. More than 10% of the sample is held by the ten biggest clonotypes.

The specimen was peripheral blood. This TCR was sampled from a human donor in a cohort sampled during active COVID-19.

The nucleotides are TGTGCCAGCAGAACTAGCGGGAACACCGGGGAGCTGTTTTTT. Translation gives CASRTSGNTGELFF. The V and J segments used are TRBV6-5 and TRBJ2-2, with TRBD2 matching 8 junction bases. V is pruned by 6 bases and J by 1 base, leaving 1 base of the junction without a gene match. Looking up the germline V gene yields CDR1 MNHEY and CDR2 SVGAGI. The CDR3, from cysteine to phenylalanine, totals 14 residues. Of the read, only the CDR3 DNA is kept; its 42 bases are in frame from base 1.